This T cell receptor beta chain appears in the sequencing data of a study of T cell responses to AZD1222 COVID-19 vaccine. Study-wide results and limits: A rise in Spike-specific TCR breadth and depth followed two AZD1222 doses. White British ancestry dominated among donors, who included more females, and clonal diversity was possibly underestimated. Unmutated variant regions are reportedly targeted by nearly half of spike-specific TCRs.

The method was immunoSEQ multiplex PCR; TCRdb's version includes in-frame clones alone and lacks a portion of them. The table lists tens of thousands of clones, approximately 85% of them singletons. The CDR3 sequence is 20 residues long. In germline, CDR1 is SGHVS, CDR2 FQNEAQ. Trimming removed 5 bases from V and 6 bases from J, with 33 bases in between. A word on this clone: Its antigen is not identified.

The chain uses TRBV7-8 and TRBJ2-3; a possible D gene is TRBD1 (8 bases). The sequence derives from an adult who received the AZD1222 COVID-19 vaccine. The source material was peripheral blood, sampled 28 days after the second AZD1222 dose. DNA of the CDR3: TGTGCCAGCAGCCTGTTAAACCGGGGGGAGGCGGCAGGGGGCATGGATACGCAGTATTTT. This translates into CASSLLNRGEAAGGMDTQYF.